The clone carrying this T cell receptor (beta chain) was seen a few times. V was cut by 5 bases and J by 0 bases, with 8 bases left in between. This CDR3 region has 13 residues. Looked up from germline, CDR1 is SGHDT and CDR2 is YYEEEE. One entry per CDR3 protein, called by TCRdb with MiXCR from the RT-PCR reads. The sample has hundreds of thousands of distinct CDR3 sequences; 11% to 15% are singletons. This rearrangement joins TRBV5-6 to TRBJ1-2; D is perhaps TRBD1 (5 bases). Sample: memory CD4+ T cells from blood. This receptor was taken from a female donor in good health, serving as a healthy control. The CDR3 here is CASRLTANYGYTF. The CDR3 nucleotides are TGTGCCAGCAGGTTGACAGCTAACTATGGCTACACCTTC.